The rows below give T cell receptor beta chains drawn from one sample of a study of OX40 agonist ivuxolimab in advanced cancers. Only in-frame clones appear in the TCRdb table, and some are missing; sequencing was by immunoSEQ multiplex PCR. Of over 80,000 clones listed, 88% were seen once; the top ten hold 0.82%. The sample was CD4+ or CD8+ T cells sorted from blood, taken in a trial of the OX40 agonist ivuxolimab. The receptors were sampled from an adult with an advanced solid tumor such as melanoma, head and neck, liver or kidney cancer. Both conserved end residues are part of each CDR3. The order of the fields is D gene, V gene, J gene, clone size, CDR3 DNA, CDR3 protein. The D gene is left open where the match is weak. Only some rows state a clone size, as once, few, many or a class for expanded clones.

-	TRBV11-2	TRBJ2-1	once	TGTGCCAGCAGCGAGACTAGCTACAATGAGCAGTTCTTC	CASSETSYNEQFF
TRBD2	TRBV2	TRBJ2-5	once	TGTGCCAGCAGTGGGGGTCTAGCGGGAAGGCAAGAGACCCAGTACTTC	CASSGGLAGRQETQYF
-	TRBV7-2	TRBJ2-1	-	TGTGCCAGCAGCTTAGTCTATGAGCAGTTCTTC	CASSLVYEQFF
-	TRBV6-6	TRBJ1-1	-	TGTGCCAGCAGCCCCGCGCTGAGGAACACTGAAGCTTTCTTT	CASSPALRNTEAFF
-	TRBV9	TRBJ2-1	-	TGTGCCAGCAGCCTTCGGTCCGGGAGCAATGAGCAGTTCTTC	CASSLRSGSNEQFF
TRBD2	TRBV18	TRBJ2-1	-	TGTGCCAGCTCACCAAGGACCCCTAGCGGGACAACAAACAATGAGCAGTTCTTC	CASSPRTPSGTTNNEQFF
TRBD1	TRBV7-2	TRBJ1-1	-	TGTGCCAGCAGCCAAACACAGGGGGCGACTGAAGCTTTCTTT	CASSQTQGATEAFF
-	TRBV7-2	TRBJ1-1	-	TGTGCCAGCAGCTTAGCGGTGACGAGGACCGGCACTGAAGCTTTCTTT	CASSLAVTRTGTEAFF
-	TRBV27	TRBJ1-6	once	TGTGCCAGCAGTTCATCCAAAACAGGGCTGAGTAATTCACCCCTCCACTTT	CASSSSKTGLSNSPLHF
-	TRBV19	TRBJ1-3	-	TGTGCCAGTAGTTCGGGGTCCACTGGAAACACCATATATTTT	CASSSGSTGNTIYF
-	TRBV7-9	TRBJ2-7	-	TGTGCCAGCAGCTTAGACAGGGACTTCTACGAGCAGTACTTC	CASSLDRDFYEQYF
-	TRBV7-3	TRBJ2-1	-	TGTGCCAGCAGCTTAACAGGGACGCCCCATTACAATGAGCAGTTCTTC	CASSLTGTPHYNEQFF
-	TRBV5-1	TRBJ2-5	-	TGCGCCAGCAGCGACAGCTTTAACCTACAAGAGACCCAGTACTTC	CASSDSFNLQETQYF
-	TRBV19	TRBJ1-5	few	TGTGCCAGTAGTATGGGGATAAGTCAGCCCCAGCATTTT	CASSMGISQPQHF
-	TRBV6-5	TRBJ1-2	once	TGTGCCAGCAGTTTTGGGACGGGCTATGGCTACACCTTC	CASSFGTGYGYTF
TRBD1	TRBV10-2	TRBJ1-5	-	TGCGCCAGCAGTGGTTACAGGGGTAGCAATCAGCCCCAGCATTTT	CASSGYRGSNQPQHF
-	TRBV29-1	TRBJ1-4	-	TGCAGCGTTGAAGCCCCAACTAATGAAAAACTGTTTTTT	CSVEAPTNEKLFF
TRBD1	TRBV19	TRBJ1-2	-	TGTGCCAGTAGTGTTGGGACAGGGGGCTACTATGGCTACACCTTC	CASSVGTGGYYGYTF
-	TRBV6-1	TRBJ1-6	-	TGTGCCAGCAGCGATGGGTGGGGTTCACCCCTCCACTTT	CASSDGWGSPLHF
-	TRBV28	TRBJ1-2	-	TGTGCCAGCACCGTGCGGATGGGGACCGGTCACTATGGCTACACCTTC	CASTVRMGTGHYGYTF
-	TRBV19	TRBJ2-3	-	TGTGCCAGTAACGGTCGGCCCAGCACAGATACGCAGTATTTT	CASNGRPSTDTQYF
-	TRBV30	TRBJ2-2	-	TGTGCCGGGGCACCAGAATACACCGGGGAGCTGTTTTTT	CAGAPEYTGELFF
TRBD1	TRBV30	TRBJ1-2	-	TGTGCCTGGAGTGTACAGGGGGCGAGGGGCTACACCTTC	CAWSVQGARGYTF
TRBD2	TRBV7-3	TRBJ2-1	once	TGTGCCAGCAGCTCCGGGACTAGCGGTTACAATGAGCAGTTCTTC	CASSSGTSGYNEQFF
-	TRBV6-1	TRBJ1-1	-	TGTGCCAGCAGTGAAGTGGCTAACACTGAAGCTTTCTTT	CASSEVANTEAFF
-	TRBV7-2	TRBJ2-2	-	TGTGCCAGCAGCTTACGAACTCTAAACACCGGGGAGCTGTTTTTT	CASSLRTLNTGELFF
-	TRBV11-2	TRBJ2-2	-	TGTGCCAGCAGCTCCTCCCTTATTAGGCAAAGCACCGGGGAGCTGTTTTTT	CASSSSLIRQSTGELFF
-	TRBV19	TRBJ1-5	few	TGTGCCAGTAGTAGCACGGGACAAAGGAGGGGGCAGCCCCAGCATTTT	CASSSTGQRRGQPQHF
-	TRBV18	TRBJ1-1	-	TGTGCCAGCTCACTCGGGCCCCGGGGAACTGAAGCTTTCTTT	CASSLGPRGTEAFF
-	TRBV5-1	TRBJ1-1	-	TGCGCCAGCAGCTTGGGGTCACAAGCCCTGAACACTGAAGCTTTCTTT	CASSLGSQALNTEAFF
-	TRBV11-2	TRBJ2-1	-	TGTGCCAGCAGCTTAAGGTTGGGCCCTACCTCCTACAATGAGCAGTTCTTC	CASSLRLGPTSYNEQFF
TRBD1	TRBV6-6	TRBJ1-3	-	TGTGCCAGCAGTCCCCGGACAGGCCGCTCTGGAAACACCATATATTTT	CASSPRTGRSGNTIYF
TRBD1	TRBV7-2	TRBJ1-3	-	TGTGCCAGCAGCCTTCGACAGGGTTCCTCTGGAAACACCATATATTTT	CASSLRQGSSGNTIYF